This record concerns one TCR beta chain sequence. Its specificity is unknown. These data come from a study of CXCR3-negative and CXCR3-positive naive CD8 T cells. Subsets of CD8+ T cells were each sorted in triplicate at 250,000 to 350,000 cells apiece. Study results and limitations: Naive subsets were similarly diverse, while memory CD8+ repertoires were much less diverse. The majority of assays used fresh PBMCs, and CXCR3 expression partially decreased after cryopreservation. Naive CXCR3-positive and CXCR3-negative cells shared TRBV-TRBJ usage; memory cells diverged.

It was by 5' RACE with UMI labels that the TRB cDNA libraries were prepared. TCRdb re-called the 5' RACE reads; one entry per CDR3 protein, DNA not given. This specimen shows about 43,000 distinct CDR3 sequences; the ten leading clones hold about 11%. This CDR3 has 15 amino acids. Germline V gives CDR1 SGHAT, CDR2 FQNNGV. The sample taken for sequencing was memory CD8+ T cells from blood. The chain employs TRBV11-2 and TRBJ2-1; checking the TCRdb D call of TRBD2 is not possible without DNA. This TCR was recovered from a human donor in good health. Some clones in this sample may be carry-over from other donors' samples. The CDR3: CASSHLAGYFNEQFF.